Presented here are 13 T cell receptor beta chains from one specimen sequenced in a study of metastatic and nonmetastatic thyroid tumors. Via MiXCR, TCRdb re-called the PCR reads. The sample holds 35,000 to 50,000 clones, roughly 13% seen once. Every patient underwent thyroid surgery untreated. The specimen sequenced was blood. All receptors derive from a female donor with papillary thyroid cancer or a benign thyroid nodule (not recorded which). Some clones in this sample may be carry-over from other donors' samples.

This clone has more than one count but fewer than ten. The chain has TRBV6-2 or TRBV6-3 and TRBJ1-1; perhaps TRBD1 as D (5 bases). The CDR3 has 15 residues. Germline V gene data show CDR1 as MNHEY and CDR2 as SVGEGT. V lost 7 bases and J 0 bases, leaving 15 bases between the germline ends. DNA of the CDR3: TGTGCCAGCATCCGGGTGGGGGGGGTGAACACTGAAGCTTTCTTT. Encoded protein: CASIRVGGVNTEAFF.

This clone has ten or more counts. The chain employs TRBV30 and TRBJ2-3; weak D call: TRBD1 (5 bases). The germline V gene has CDR1 GTSNPN and CDR2 SVGIG (reference sequence). CDR3 length: 14 residues. The V gene lost 0 bases and the J gene lost 2 bases, with 9 bases spanning the gap. The DNA for the CDR3 is TGTGCCTGGAGTGTAGGGGTGACCACAGATACGCAGTATTTT. This gives the protein CAWSVGVTTDTQYF.

The V gene is TRBV7-9, the J gene TRBJ2-7; D is ambiguous. V was pared by 5 bases and J by 7 bases, with 15 bases between. Germline V gene sequence: CDR1 SEHNR, CDR2 FQNEAQ (reference sequence). This CDR3 has 13 residues. The CDR3 nucleotides are TGTGCCAGCAGCCATATCCAGCCTTTAGAGCAGTACTTC. Its translation: CASSHIQPLEQYF. Looking up the rest from reference TRBV7-9 and TRBJ2-7 gives the full variable domain: DTGVSQNPRHKITKRGQNVTFRCDPISEHNRLYWYRQTLGQGPEFLTYFQNEAQLEKSRLLSDRFSAERPKGSFSTLEIQRTEQGDSAMYLCASSHIQPLEQYFGPGTRLTVT.

The chain recombines TRBV9 with TRBJ1-5; D not resolved. CDR1 is SGDLS, CDR2 YYNGEE, per germline. With 0 bases removed from V and 4 bases from J, the gap between germline ends came to 8 bases. The CDR3 has 14 amino acids. As DNA, the CDR3 is TGTGCCAGCAGCGTAGGGTGGAAAAATCAGCCCCAGCATTTT. It is translated as CASSVGWKNQPQHF.

The chain combines TRBV6-1 with TRBJ1-1; unclear D gene. Between the trimmed V and J ends, which lost 7 bases and 3 bases, there was a span of 12 bases. Germline V gives CDR1 MNHNS, CDR2 SASEGT. This CDR3 region has 13 residues. The DNA for the CDR3 is TGTGCCAGCACAGTTGCCAGATACACTGAAGCTTTCTTT. This sequence encodes CASTVARYTEAFF.

V gene TRBV6-1 combines with J gene TRBJ2-3; perhaps TRBD2 as D (5 bases). The CDR3 spans 18 residues. The V gene's germline CDR1 is MNHNS and CDR2 SASEGT. The V gene lost 5 bases and the J gene lost 0 bases, with 21 bases spanning the gap. CDR3 sequence: CASSFPLVEAASTDTQYF. CDR3 nucleotides: TGTGCCAGCAGTTTCCCCTTGGTGGAAGCGGCTAGCACAGATACGCAGTATTTT.

The sample holds a few counts of this clone. The chain joins TRBV6-1 to TRBJ2-7; D perhaps matches TRBD1 (6 bases). CDR3 length equals 17 residues. Germline V CDR1 and CDR2: MNHNS, SASEGT. V shed 5 bases and J shed 1 base, with 21 bases lying between them. In DNA form, the CDR3 reads TGTGCCAGCAGTAAACGGCCGACAGGTCCAATTTCCTACGAGCAGTACTTC. It is translated as CASSKRPTGPISYEQYF.

This clone was observed at least ten times. The J gene is TRBJ2-1, the V gene TRBV20-1; 10 bases line up with TRBD2. Germline CDR1 and CDR2: DFQATT and SNEGSKA (reference sequence). Trimming took 2 bases from V and 6 from J; bases not matched to a gene: 7. The CDR3 loop spans 15 amino acids. CDR3 sequence reads: CSARKPSGRVNEQFF. CDR3 nucleotides: TGCAGTGCTAGAAAACCTAGCGGGAGAGTCAATGAGCAGTTCTTC.

J is TRBJ2-7 and V is TRBV6-1, with 10 nucleotides matching TRBD2. The CDR3 is made up of 15 amino acids. Trimming at V came to 5 bases and at J to 2 bases, leaving 6 bases not matched to a gene. The V gene's germline CDR1 is MNHNS and CDR2 SASEGT. The CDR3 nucleotides read TGTGCCAGCAGTCCTACTAGCGGGACCACCTACGAGCAGTACTTC. It is translated as CASSPTSGTTYEQYF.

Ten or more counts support this clone. This chain connects TRBV20-1 to TRBJ1-1; D is ambiguous. Germline CDR1 reads DFQATT; CDR2 reads SNEGSKA (reference sequence). The CDR3 is 13 residues long. The V end lost 2 bases, the J end lost 1 base, and 8 bases lay between the germline ends. CDR3 sequence: CSARWAGNTEAFF. In DNA form, the CDR3 reads TGCAGTGCTAGATGGGCTGGGAACACTGAAGCTTTCTTT.

The V call is TRBV6-2 or TRBV6-3, the J call TRBJ2-3; possible D gene TRBD2, 5 bases. V gave up 0 bases and J gave up 3 bases, with 7 bases separating them. The germline gives CDR1 MNHEY, CDR2 SVGEGT. This CDR3 contains 14 residues. This CDR3 reads CASSYSAGTDTQYF. For the CDR3, the DNA is TGTGCCAGCAGTTACTCGGCGGGTACAGATACGCAGTATTTT.

This clone was observed at least ten times. The chain employs TRBV7-8 and TRBJ2-1; 10 bases are shared with TRBD2. CDR1 and CDR2 from the germline V gene are SGHVS and FQNEAQ. V lost 2 bases to trimming and J lost 4 bases; unmatched junction nucleotides: 5. CDR3 length: 16 residues. CDR3 coding DNA: TGTGCCAGCAGCTTAAGTCTAGCGGGGGTATACAATGAGCAGTTCTTC. Amino acids: CASSLSLAGVYNEQFF.

This clone appeared many times. This chain connects TRBV11-3 to TRBJ2-1, with D hard to call. The germline V and J ends were trimmed by 5 bases and 7 bases, with 12 bases remaining between them. Germline CDR1 SGHNT, CDR2 YENEEA. The length of the CDR3 is 13 residues. In nucleotides, the CDR3 is TGTGCCAGCAGCCCCGCCCCCAGAAATGAGCAGTTCTTC. This translates into CASSPAPRNEQFF. Variable domain in full (rest from reference TRBV11-3 and TRBJ2-1): EAGVVQSPRYKIIEKKQPVAFWCNPISGHNTLYWYLQNLGQGPELLIRYENEEAVDDSQLPKDRFSAERLKGVDSTLKIQPAELGDSAVYLCASSPAPRNEQFFGPGTRLTVL.